The 25 T cell receptor beta chains given below trace back to one sample, sequenced in a study of T cell responses to AZD1222 COVID-19 vaccine. The table came from immunoSEQ multiplex PCR; TCRdb's copy has only in-frame clones and leaves some out. This table has approximately 150,000 clones, about 90% appearing once. The sequencing used peripheral blood, collected 28 days after the second dose of the MenACWY control vaccine. Source of these receptors: an adult who received the MenACWY meningococcal vaccine as a control.

The chain uses TRBV3-1 (or the pseudogene TRBV3-2) and TRBJ2-2; D is perhaps TRBD2 (5 bases). This CDR3 spans 15 amino acids. The germline V gene encodes CDR1 LGHDT and CDR2 YNNKEL (reference sequence). V lost 1 base to trimming and J lost 5 bases, with 11 bases between them. CDR3 sequence (DNA): TGTGCCAGCAGCCAAGTTCGGGGTTCGACCGGGGAGCTGTTTTTT. This encodes CASSQVRGSTGELFF.

The chain combines TRBV19 with TRBJ2-7; TRBD1 agrees at 7 bases. Germline CDR1 is LNHDA and CDR2 is SQIVND (reference sequence). Losses at the gene ends were 4 bases for V and 5 bases for J; bases not matched to a gene: 14. This CDR3 has 16 amino acids. The DNA of the CDR3 is TGTGCCAGTAGTAGGCCCTACAAGGGGGCCGTACACGAGCAGTACTTC. This codes for CASSRPYKGAVHEQYF.

This rearrangement joins TRBV28 to TRBJ1-1; the D gene is possibly TRBD1 (6 bases). Trimming took off 8 bases at V and 0 bases at J, with 13 bases between the two ends. The germline V gene has CDR1 MDHEN and CDR2 SYDVKM. The CDR3 loop spans 14 amino acids. CDR3 residues: CASYSWGLNTEAFF. The CDR3 DNA follows: TGTGCCAGCTACTCTTGGGGGCTGAACACTGAAGCTTTCTTT. Variable domain in full (rest from reference TRBV28 and TRBJ1-1): DVKVTQSSRYLVKRTGEKVFLECVQDMDHENMFWYRQDPGLGLRLIYFSYDVKMKEKGDIPEGYSVSREKKERFSLILESASTNQTSMYLCASYSWGLNTEAFFGQGTRLTVV.

The J gene is TRBJ2-7, the V gene TRBV19, with a weak D call TRBD1 (5 bases). Germline values: CDR1 LNHDA, CDR2 SQIVND (reference sequence). CDR3 length: 14 residues. V lost 9 bases to trimming and J lost 0 bases, with 15 bases between them. CDR3 loop: CASSYQGTSYEQYF. CDR3 nucleotides: TGTGCCAGCTCCTATCAGGGAACCTCCTACGAGCAGTACTTC.

This sequence joins TRBV12-3 or TRBV12-4 and TRBJ2-1, with TRBD2 matching 10 bases. This CDR3 spans 13 amino acids. V was pared by 10 bases and J by 9 bases, with 9 bases of the junction left unmatched. The CDR3 DNA follows: TGTGCCACAAGACTAGCGGGTTCAGGTGAGCAGTTCTTC. Amino acid sequence: CATRLAGSGEQFF.

The chain links TRBV7-9 to TRBJ2-2; D may be TRBD1 (5 bases). In germline, CDR1 is SEHNR, CDR2 FQNEAQ (reference sequence). The CDR3 extends over 12 amino acids. Trimming took 4 bases from V and 7 from J, leaving 7 bases between them. The CDR3 region is CASSWGIGELFF. The CDR3 bases are TGTGCCAGCAGCTGGGGCATCGGGGAGCTGTTTTTT.

The gene calls are TRBV7-9 and TRBJ2-5; TRBD1 agrees at 7 bases. The CDR3 totals 16 residues. Germline trimming cut 1 base from V and 1 base from J; bases unmatched to any gene: 6. The germline V gene has CDR1 SEHNR and CDR2 FQNEAQ (reference sequence). The CDR3 nucleotides read TGTGCCAGCAGCTTAGGAGGGACAGCCCTCCAAGAGACCCAGTACTTC. Its protein product is CASSLGGTALQETQYF.

This clone appeared a single time. This chain uses TRBV5-1 with TRBJ1-4; 10 bases fit TRBD1. The germline V gene has CDR1 SGHRS and CDR2 YFSETQ. The CDR3 has 15 residues. The junction had 4 bases not matched to a gene; V was cut back by 0 bases and J by 8 bases. The CDR3 region is CASSLGTGGHEKLFF. The CDR3 nucleotides read TGCGCCAGCAGCTTGGGGACAGGGGGACACGAAAAACTGTTTTTT.

This chain joins TRBV7-8 and TRBJ1-6; no firm D call. The V end lost 5 bases, the J end lost 8 bases, and 10 bases lay between the germline ends. Germline V gives CDR1 SGHVS, CDR2 FQNEAQ. The CDR3 extends over 13 amino acids. Written as DNA, the CDR3 is TGTGCCAGCAGCGAAGTTGGGGATTCACCCCTCCACTTT. It specifies CASSEVGDSPLHF.

The chain uses TRBV3-1 (or the pseudogene TRBV3-2) and TRBJ2-4; D is unresolved. CDR1 is LGHDT and CDR2 is YNNKEL in the germline V gene (reference sequence). The CDR3 has 17 amino acids. Deletions cut 0 bases from V and 3 bases from J, with 15 bases between. The CDR3 spells CASSQDGVNLVKNIQYF. CDR3 in DNA: TGTGCCAGCAGCCAAGATGGCGTAAACCTAGTCAAAAACATTCAGTACTTC.

The rearrangement uses TRBV19 and TRBJ2-3, with D maybe TRBD2 (7 bases). There are 14 residues in the CDR3. V was trimmed by 8 bases and J by 7 bases, leaving 19 bases between them. Germline V lookup: CDR1 LNHDA, CDR2 SQIVND (reference sequence). The DNA of the CDR3 is TGTGCCAGTCAAGTACGGGGAGGGGGGAATACGCAGTATTTT. It codes for CASQVRGGGNTQYF.

The chain carries TRBV5-4 and TRBJ1-4; D is possibly TRBD1 (5 bases). Germline V CDR1 and CDR2: SGHNT, YYREEE (reference sequence). The CDR3 loop spans 15 amino acids. Trimming pared 3 bases from V and 1 base from J, leaving 10 bases between. The CDR3 DNA follows: TGTGCCAGCAGCTCTGGGGGGGTAACTAATGAAAAACTGTTTTTT. Translating gives CASSSGGVTNEKLFF.

This chain connects TRBV4-2 to TRBJ2-7; D is possibly TRBD2 (5 bases). CDR3 length: 17 residues. The V and J ends lost 4 bases and 0 bases respectively, with 19 bases between them. Germline CDR1 LGHNA, CDR2 YNFKEQ. DNA of the CDR3: TGTGCCAGCAGCCTCGGAGCGGACCCACCGAGCTCCTACGAGCAGTACTTC. Translating gives CASSLGADPPSSYEQYF.

This chain links TRBV4-3 with TRBJ2-3, with 7 bases that match TRBD2. Germline CDR1 is LGHNA and CDR2 is YSLEER. There are 15 residues in the CDR3. Trimming cost V 4 bases and J 0 bases; bases outside gene matches: 4. CDR3 DNA sequence: TGCGCCAGCAGCCCCCAGCGGGACAGCACAGATACGCAGTATTTT. Translation gives CASSPQRDSTDTQYF.

The V call is TRBV19, the J call TRBJ2-5; D uncertain. The CDR3 loop spans 11 amino acids. Germline loops: CDR1 LNHDA, CDR2 SQIVND (reference sequence). The germline V and J ends were trimmed by 6 bases and 4 bases, with 6 bases remaining between them. The CDR3 DNA follows: TGTGCCAGTAGGCTGGGAGAGACCCAGTACTTC. Protein: CASRLGETQYF. Drawing the rest from reference TRBV19 and TRBJ2-5, the complete variable domain is DGGITQSPKYLFRKEGQNVTLSCEQNLNHDAMYWYRQDPGQGLRLIYYSQIVNDFQKGDIAEGYSVSREKKESFPLTVTSAQKNPTAFYLCASRLGETQYFGPGTRLLVL.

V usage is TRBV7-8 and J usage is TRBJ2-5; D remains unclear. CDR1 and CDR2 (germline): SGHVS, FQNEAQ. The CDR3 sequence is 13 residues long. V was shortened by 0 bases and J by 3 bases, with 5 bases between the two germline ends. The CDR3 is CASSLARKETQYF. Here the CDR3 DNA reads TGTGCCAGCAGCTTAGCGAGGAAAGAGACCCAGTACTTC. Filled out from reference TRBV7-8 and TRBJ2-5, the complete variable domain reads GAGVSQSPRYKVAKRGQDVALRCDPISGHVSLFWYQQALGQGPEFLTYFQNEAQLDKSGLPSDRFFAERPEGSVSTLKIQRTQQEDSAVYLCASSLARKETQYFGPGTRLLVL.

The gene calls are TRBV7-6 and TRBJ2-7; 8 positions match TRBD1. The J segment lost 0 bases and the V segment lost 3 bases, leaving 7 bases of the junction unmatched. The CDR3 runs to 16 residues. Germline V gene data show CDR1 as SGHVS and CDR2 as FNYEAQ. In nucleotides, the CDR3 is TGTGCCAGCAGCTTGGACGCGGGACAGGACTCCTACGAGCAGTACTTC. This codes for CASSLDAGQDSYEQYF.

Written as DNA, the CDR3 is TGTGCCAGCAGTTTATCGGGAGAAGGACAGGGGGACGCAGATACGCAGTATTTT. It encodes CASSLSGEGQGDADTQYF. The chain recombines TRBV27 with TRBJ2-3; 10 bases line up with TRBD1. The CDR3 consists of 18 residues. Germline loops: CDR1 MNHEY, CDR2 SMNVEV (reference sequence). V was clipped by 0 bases and J by 4 bases; unmatched bases: 10.

J is TRBJ2-7 and V is TRBV19, with D maybe TRBD2 (6 bases). CDR1 and CDR2 (germline): LNHDA, SQIVND (reference sequence). This CDR3 has 14 residues. The V and J ends lost 4 bases and 5 bases respectively, with 15 bases between them. In DNA, the CDR3 is TGTGCCAGTAGTACATCCCCGGGGGTCCACGAGCAGTACTTC. Amino acids: CASSTSPGVHEQYF.

The chain carries TRBV5-3 and TRBJ1-1, with D tentatively TRBD1 (5 bases). TRBV5-3 qualifies as an ORF whose function is uncertain. This CDR3 region has 15 residues. The V end was cut by 0 bases, the J end by 2 bases, with 11 bases between. The CDR3 loop is CARSLGGGSNTEAFF. CDR3 DNA: TGTGCCAGAAGCTTGGGTGGGGGTTCTAACACTGAAGCTTTCTTT.

The chain is built from TRBV19 and TRBJ2-7; 8 bases map to TRBD1. The CDR3 is 12 residues long. Germline lookup yields CDR1 LNHDA and CDR2 SQIVND (reference sequence). V lost 9 bases, J lost 7 bases, and 8 bases stayed unmatched. CDR3 region: CASGWRTGEQYF. CDR3 DNA sequence: TGTGCCAGCGGTTGGAGGACAGGGGAGCAGTACTTC.

V and J are TRBV7-9 and TRBJ2-4; 14 bases fit TRBD2. Germline CDR1 and CDR2: SEHNR and FQNEAQ (reference sequence). CDR3 length: 19 residues. J lost 1 base, V lost 2 bases, and 7 bases had no gene match. Here the CDR3 DNA reads TGTGCCAGCAGCTTAAGACTAGCGGGAGGGCCGGTGGCCAAAAACATTCAGTACTTC. The encoded protein is CASSLRLAGGPVAKNIQYF.

This chain links TRBV24-1 with TRBJ2-3; D call uncertain. Looked up from germline, CDR1 is KGHDR and CDR2 is SFDVKD. Trimming left V 3 bases short and J 6 bases short, with 15 bases between. The CDR3 length is 15 residues. CDR3 in amino acids: CATSDTRRWPDTQYF. CDR3 DNA sequence: TGTGCCACCAGTGATACCCGGCGCTGGCCTGATACGCAGTATTTT.

This chain uses TRBV28 with TRBJ1-4; a possible D gene is TRBD1 (5 bases). V lost 5 bases, J lost 8 bases, and 15 bases lay in between. The CDR3 is made up of 14 amino acids. In germline, CDR1 is MDHEN, CDR2 SYDVKM. CDR3 nucleotide sequence: TGTGCCAGCAGTGTGTGGCAGGGTCGGGAAAAACTGTTTTTT. Protein: CASSVWQGREKLFF.

V usage is TRBV7-8 and J usage is TRBJ2-3, with TRBD2 matching over 8 bases. With 1 base clipped from V and 5 bases from J, the junction kept 5 bases outside the gene matches. This CDR3 spans 15 amino acids. Germline V gene lookup returns CDR1 SGHVS and CDR2 FQNEAQ. As DNA, the CDR3 is TGTGCCAGCAGCTTAGTGGACGGGGGGGTAGATACGCAGTATTTT. This codes for CASSLVDGGVDTQYF. Supplemented by reference TRBV7-8 and TRBJ2-3, the full variable domain reads GAGVSQSPRYKVAKRGQDVALRCDPISGHVSLFWYQQALGQGPEFLTYFQNEAQLDKSGLPSDRFFAERPEGSVSTLKIQRTQQEDSAVYLCASSLVDGGVDTQYFGPGTRLTVL.